The clone carrying this T cell receptor beta chain has only one observation. These data originate in a study of T cell responses to AZD1222 COVID-19 vaccine. Study-wide context: Doses given second, at about 4 or about 12 weeks, were pooled.

The table came from immunoSEQ multiplex PCR; TCRdb's copy has only in-frame clones and leaves some out. The profile shows 82,000 or so clones, approximately 90% of them singletons. The germline V gene encodes CDR1 KGHSH and CDR2 LQKENI. The CDR3 contains 15 residues. Trimming left V 0 bases short and J 1 base short, with 9 bases between. This TCR came from an adult in good health. The sequencing here drew on peripheral blood, taken on day 0 of AZD1222 vaccination. The chain employs TRBV18 and TRBJ1-1; no clear D. This chain's CDR3 is CASSPPRYANTEAFF. The CDR3 nucleotides are TGTGCCAGCTCACCACCGCGTTACGCGAACACTGAAGCTTTCTTT.